This T cell receptor (beta chain) is from a study of T cell repertoires in cytomegalovirus infection. MiXCR, applied by TCRdb to the reads, yields one record per CDR3 protein. The sample consists of 45,000 to 65,000 distinct CDR3 sequences, 15% to 20% of them appearing once. As to this clonotype: As yet, its antigen is unknown.

The length of the CDR3 is 15 residues. Germline assignment: CDR1 MDHEN and CDR2 SYDVKM. Deletions cut 5 bases from V and 0 bases from J, with 13 bases between. This material consisted of CD8+ T cells from cultured PBMCs, taken from culture after CMV antigen stimulation. This sequence was found in a human donor in good health (CMV status not recorded). Some clones in this sample may be carry-over from other donors' samples. The chain is built from TRBV28 and TRBJ1-1; D remains ambiguous. As DNA, the CDR3 is TGTGCCAGCAGTATGGGTGTAGCCATGAACACTGAAGCTTTCTTT. Residues: CASSMGVAMNTEAFF.